This entry features one T cell receptor beta chain sequence. Its antigen remains undetermined. Qualities for individual bases were not recorded, and no much larger clone is one base off. This sample was taken from a study of blood T cell repertoires in COVID-19 (TCRdb year 2020). For the wider study: Collaborator samples came from the United States, Italy and Spain and covered acute and convalescent phases of COVID-19. Where available, HLA class I and class II types were taken from metadata supplied by the sample provider and were not determined by assay-based typing. Samples were obtained from the ongoing ImmuneRACE study (first 160 participants) and from 1,000 to 1,500 subjects provided by 6 global collaborators. The dataset comprised deeply sampled blood TCRbeta repertoires from subjects exposed to, actively infected with, or recovered from COVID-19. The repertoires were made available in a free public database intended to serve as a resource for research on the immune response to SARS-CoV-2. Nearly every sample came with metadata listing a de-identified subject ID, COVID-19 status, age in years and sex. The material from the prospective study consisted of cDNA or gDNA derived from T cells, B-cell-depleted T cells, or PBMCs.

A second Seattle source provided samples from volunteer blood donors who had recovered from COVID-19. Collaborating institutions collected whole blood in K2EDTA tubes following their own protocols. For TCRbeta analysis, collaborator samples were shipped as frozen whole blood, as isolated PBMCs, or as DNA extracted from either sample type. CDR1 and CDR2, per the germline V gene, are SGHDT and YYEEEE. Trimming costs V 1 base and J 2 bases, and their ends lie 10 bases apart. Inclusive of the bounding cysteine and phenylalanine, the CDR3 is 15 residues long. CDR3 DNA is the only sequence kept; it has 45 bases, read in frame from the first base. Paper-wide results and their limitations: Clinical and demographic metadata were provided uncurated, with the amount varying by source and participant.

The immunoSEQ Assay, a bias-controlled multiplex PCR, was used to amplify TCRbeta CDR3 regions from genomic DNA. Concerning the study's data processing: The number of nucleated cells in each sample was estimated from the amplification of reference gene primers within the assay. Sequence reads were collapsed and filtered to measure the absolute abundance of every unique TCRbeta CDR3 rearrangement. Productive Simpson clonality was computed per sample as the square root of Simpson's diversity index over productive rearrangements. What TCRdb holds here is the immuneACCESS table cut down to in-frame rearrangements. Part of the clones is not present; checked against another copy, under half of the missing clones reflect an unresolved V gene, and the others are unexplained. V, J and clone size derive from that table, while D and trimming were established from the DNA sequence. For this sample there are 250,000 to 350,000 clones; 87% appear just once. Together, the top ten hold 6.5% to 9.5% of the sample.

Rearrangement joined TRBV5-6 to TRBJ2-1; matching of 6 bases hints at TRBD1 as the D gene. This receptor was identified in a woman aged 50 to 60 who had recovered from COVID-19. Sample: peripheral blood. The base sequence is TGTGCCAGCAGCTTGAAGGGACACACCTACAATGAGCAGTTCTTC. The resulting protein is CASSLKGHTYNEQFF.